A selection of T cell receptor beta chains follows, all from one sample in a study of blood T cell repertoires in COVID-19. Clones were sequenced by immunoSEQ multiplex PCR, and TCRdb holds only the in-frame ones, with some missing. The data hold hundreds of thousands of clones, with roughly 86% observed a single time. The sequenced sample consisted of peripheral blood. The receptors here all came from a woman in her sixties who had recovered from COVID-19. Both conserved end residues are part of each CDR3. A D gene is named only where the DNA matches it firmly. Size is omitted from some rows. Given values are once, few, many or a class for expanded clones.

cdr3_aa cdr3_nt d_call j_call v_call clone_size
CASSFETGGYQETQYF TGTGCCAGCAGCTTTGAGACAGGGGGGTACCAAGAGACCCAGTACTTC TRBD1 TRBJ2-5 TRBV5-6 -
CATSRDGGTTDTQYF TGTGCCACCAGCAGAGATGGGGGGACCACAGATACGCAGTATTTT - TRBJ2-3 TRBV15 -
CASSYRQGGNYEQYF TGCGCCAGCAGCTACCGACAGGGTGGAAACTACGAGCAGTACTTC TRBD1 TRBJ2-7 TRBV5-1 -
CASSLGRVGNEQFF TGCGCCAGCAGCTTGGGCAGGGTCGGGAATGAGCAGTTCTTC - TRBJ2-1 TRBV5-1 -
CASSYRERTGNTIYF TGTGCCAGCAGTTACAGGGAAAGGACCGGAAACACCATATATTTT - TRBJ1-3 TRBV5-6 -
CASSPGSGRGTGELFF TGTGCCAGCAGTCCAGGGTCAGGGCGGGGCACCGGGGAGCTGTTTTTT - TRBJ2-2 TRBV28 -
CASSSQAGGLTDTQYF TGCGCCAGCAGCTCTCAAGCGGGGGGGCTCACAGATACGCAGTATTTT TRBD2 TRBJ2-3 TRBV5-1 once
CASSLGAPGYTF TGTGCCAGCAGTTTAGGAGCTCCCGGCTACACCTTC - TRBJ1-2 TRBV12-3/TRBV12-4 -
CASSEQGGDTEAFF TGCGCCAGCAGCGAACAGGGTGGCGACACTGAAGCTTTCTTT - TRBJ1-1 TRBV5-1 -
CASSLREAQFF TGTGCCAGCAGTTTGAGGGAAGCGCAGTTCTTC - TRBJ2-1 TRBV12-3/TRBV12-4 -
CASSINPGLAGDKETQYF TGTGCCAGCAGCATTAACCCGGGACTAGCGGGGGACAAAGAGACCCAGTACTTC TRBD2 TRBJ2-5 TRBV7-2 few
CASSLDRGLGNTIYF TGTGCCAGCAGCTTAGACAGGGGCCTCGGAAACACCATATATTTT TRBD1 TRBJ1-3 TRBV7-2 -
CAISESSSGGANEQYF TGTGCCATCAGTGAGTCGAGTAGCGGGGGGGCCAACGAGCAGTACTTC TRBD2 TRBJ2-7 TRBV10-3 once
CASSHLSGGADTQYF TGCGCCAGCAGCCACCTTAGCGGGGGGGCAGATACGCAGTATTTT TRBD2 TRBJ2-3 TRBV4-1 -
CATSRDRDQDARGTEAFF TGTGCCACCAGCAGAGACCGAGATCAGGACGCCCGGGGCACTGAAGCTTTCTTT - TRBJ1-1 TRBV15 -
CASSPRQGTDTQYF TGTGCCAGCAGCCCCCGACAGGGCACAGATACGCAGTATTTT - TRBJ2-3 TRBV7-3 -
CASSLFDRDGEQYF TGCGCCAGCAGCTTGTTCGACAGGGATGGTGAGCAGTACTTC TRBD1 TRBJ2-7 TRBV5-1 few
CASSLGRSTRMNTEAFF TGTGCCAGCAGCTTAGGGCGGAGTACTCGGATGAACACTGAAGCTTTCTTT - TRBJ1-1 TRBV7-9 -
CASSFERNGYTF TGTGCCAGCAGTTTCGAGAGGAATGGCTACACCTTC - TRBJ1-2 TRBV6-5 -
CASSFYSQGEIYGYTF TGTGCCAGCAGCTTCTACTCGCAGGGGGAGATCTATGGCTACACCTTC TRBD1 TRBJ1-2 TRBV5-6 -
CASSILHRGLYYGYTF TGTGCCAGTAGTATCCTCCACAGGGGGCTCTACTATGGCTACACCTTC TRBD1 TRBJ1-2 TRBV19 few
CSVGLNSQSEQYF TGCAGCGTTGGACTGAACTCTCAGTCAGAGCAGTACTTC - TRBJ2-7 TRBV29-1 -
CASSIDGGNQPQHF TGTGCCAGTAGTATAGACGGGGGGAATCAGCCCCAGCATTTT - TRBJ1-5 TRBV19 -
CASNLEETQYF TGTGCCAGCAATCTAGAAGAGACCCAGTACTTC - TRBJ2-5 TRBV28 -
CASSFSDRADTQYF TGCGCCAGCAGCTTCTCCGACAGGGCAGATACGCAGTATTTT TRBD1 TRBJ2-3 TRBV5-1 -
CASSLKSGSTGELFF TGTGCCAGCAGCTTGAAAAGCGGGAGCACCGGGGAGCTGTTTTTT TRBD2 TRBJ2-2 TRBV7-9 -
CASSPSLGTTSYNEQFF TGCGCCAGCAGCCCTAGCCTCGGGACAACCTCTTACAATGAGCAGTTCTTC - TRBJ2-1 TRBV5-1 -